This TCR beta chain was obtained from a study of CDR3 diversity in severe acne (dated by TCRdb to between 2017 and 2020). This clonotype was seen many times. This clone's antigen is unknown. No base qualities exist here, and no much larger clone lies one base off it. The CDR3 spans 19 residues, from the cysteine through the phenylalanine. Of all the DNA, just the CDR3 is kept, 57 bases in frame from base 1. Compared with germline, V lacks 3 bases and J lacks 0 bases; bases without a gene match: 15. CDR1 and CDR2 are read off the germline V gene as MDHEN and SYDVKM. Library method: PCR. TCRdb names Illumina HiSeq 2000 as the instrument used. TCRdb reran the public reads through fastp at Q25 and MiXCR, keeping productive beta chains. Every CDR3 protein is listed once, alongside the most common genes and DNA of its rows. Within this sample are tens of thousands of distinct CDR3 sequences, with around 49% of them counted one time only. The ten largest clones capture approximately 15% of the sample.

The V and J segments used are TRBV28 and TRBJ2-7; 9 bases in between match TRBD1. The specimen sequenced was blood. The sequence derives from a male donor in good health, without acne. The DNA sequence is given as TGTGCCAGCAGTTTTGTTTGGGCTTTGGGACAGGGCCTCTCCTACGAGCAGTACTTC. Its protein is CASSFVWALGQGLSYEQYF.